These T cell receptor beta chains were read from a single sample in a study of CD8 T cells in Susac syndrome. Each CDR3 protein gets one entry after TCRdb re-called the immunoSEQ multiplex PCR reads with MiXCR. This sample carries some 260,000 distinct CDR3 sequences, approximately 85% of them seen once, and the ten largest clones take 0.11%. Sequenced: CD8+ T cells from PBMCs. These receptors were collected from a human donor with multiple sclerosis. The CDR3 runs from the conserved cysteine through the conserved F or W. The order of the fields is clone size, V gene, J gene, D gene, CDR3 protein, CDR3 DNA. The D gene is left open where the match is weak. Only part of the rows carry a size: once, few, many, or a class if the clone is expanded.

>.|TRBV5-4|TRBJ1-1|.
CASSHVEEFTEAFF
TGTGCCAGCAGCCATGTCGAGGAGTTCACTGAAGCTTTCTTT
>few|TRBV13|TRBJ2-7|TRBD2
CASSLGLAEPHEQYF
TGTGCCAGCAGCTTAGGACTAGCGGAGCCCCACGAGCAGTACTTC
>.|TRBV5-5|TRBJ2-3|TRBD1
CASSLDTGGVADTQYF
TGTGCCAGCAGCTTGGACACAGGGGGCGTCGCAGATACGCAGTATTTT
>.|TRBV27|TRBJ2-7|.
CASSAALSGAYEQYF
TGTGCCAGCAGTGCCGCCCTTTCGGGGGCCTACGAGCAGTACTTC
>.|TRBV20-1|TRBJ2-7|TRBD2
CSARWTSSVEQYF
TGCAGTGCTAGGTGGACTAGCTCGGTCGAGCAGTACTTC
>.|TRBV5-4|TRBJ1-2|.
CASSLAQTGLAGYTF
TGTGCCAGCAGCTTGGCCCAAACAGGGCTAGCTGGCTACACCTTC
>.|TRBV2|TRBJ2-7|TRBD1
CASAGQDAYEQYF
TGTGCCAGCGCCGGACAGGACGCCTACGAGCAGTACTTC
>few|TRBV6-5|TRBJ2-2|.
CASSYGLNTGELFF
TGTGCCAGCAGTTACGGTTTGAACACCGGGGAGCTGTTTTTT
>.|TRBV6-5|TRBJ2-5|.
CASSYSGSRETQYF
TGTGCCAGCAGTTACTCGGGTTCTAGGGAGACCCAGTACTTC
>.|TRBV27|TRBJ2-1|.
CASSPGTYSYNEQFF
TGTGCCAGCAGTCCCGGGACTTATTCCTACAATGAGCAGTTCTTC
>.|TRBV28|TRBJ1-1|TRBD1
CASSLTGGPRRTEAFF
TGTGCCAGCAGTCTTACAGGGGGCCCGAGGCGCACTGAAGCTTTCTTT
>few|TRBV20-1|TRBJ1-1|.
CSASLQSTEAFF
TGCAGTGCTAGCCTTCAGAGCACTGAAGCTTTCTTT
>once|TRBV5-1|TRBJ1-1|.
CASSPSGVGAFF
TGCGCCAGCAGCCCGTCCGGGGTGGGAGCTTTCTTT
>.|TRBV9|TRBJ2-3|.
CASSVVAGGSTDTQYF
TGTGCCAGCAGCGTAGTGGCAGGAGGATCGACAGATACGCAGTATTTT
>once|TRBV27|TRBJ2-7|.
CASSPKENEQYF
TGTGCCAGCAGTCCCAAGGAGAACGAGCAGTACTTC
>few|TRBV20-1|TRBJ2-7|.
CSARSPWGFSYEQYF
TGCAGTGCTAGATCCCCTTGGGGGTTTTCCTACGAGCAGTACTTC
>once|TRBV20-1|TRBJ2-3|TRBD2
CSARLREWGTDTQYF
TGCAGTGCTAGATTGCGGGAGTGGGGCACAGATACGCAGTATTTT
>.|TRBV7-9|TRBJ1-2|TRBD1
CASSSATDREYGYTF
TGTGCCAGCAGCTCCGCGACGGACAGGGAATATGGCTACACCTTC
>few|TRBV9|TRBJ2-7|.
CASSGESYEQYF
TGTGCCAGCAGCGGAGAGTCCTACGAGCAGTACTTC
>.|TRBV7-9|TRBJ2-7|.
CASSLEGREAYEQYF
TGTGCCAGCAGCTTAGAGGGCAGGGAGGCCTACGAGCAGTACTTC
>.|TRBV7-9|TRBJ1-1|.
CASSRPDGTEAFF
TGTGCCAGCAGCCGACCCGACGGCACTGAAGCTTTCTTT
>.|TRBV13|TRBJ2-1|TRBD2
CATGRAAYNEQFF
TGTGCCACCGGGAGGGCGGCCTACAATGAGCAGTTCTTC
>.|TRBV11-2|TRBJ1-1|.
CASSPSSGTGLNTEAFF
TGTGCCAGCAGCCCCTCATCCGGGACGGGTTTGAACACTGAAGCTTTCTTT
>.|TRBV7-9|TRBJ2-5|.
CAGAEEAEETQYF
TGTGCCGGCGCGGAAGAGGCCGAAGAGACCCAGTACTTC
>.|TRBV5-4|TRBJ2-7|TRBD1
CASSVPGQGLHEQYF
TGTGCCAGCAGCGTACCGGGACAGGGCCTCCACGAGCAGTACTTC
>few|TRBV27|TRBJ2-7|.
CASSFHRGSYEQYF
TGTGCCAGCAGTTTTCACCGTGGCTCCTACGAGCAGTACTTC
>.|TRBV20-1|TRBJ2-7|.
CSAEGSFAYEQYF
TGCAGTGCTGAGGGGTCCTTTGCCTACGAGCAGTACTTC
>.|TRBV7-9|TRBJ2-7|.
CASLGRPSYEQYF
TGTGCCAGCCTGGGGAGGCCCTCCTACGAGCAGTACTTC
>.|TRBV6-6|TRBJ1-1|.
CASRRIMTEAFF
TGTGCCAGCAGGAGGATAATGACTGAAGCTTTCTTT
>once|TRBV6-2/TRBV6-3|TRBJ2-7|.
CASSDSDYEQYF
TGTGCCAGCTCCGACAGTGACTACGAGCAGTACTTC
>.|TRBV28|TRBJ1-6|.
CASSLRAASTNSPLHF
TGTGCCAGCAGTTTAAGGGCGGCTTCCACTAATTCACCCCTCCACTTT
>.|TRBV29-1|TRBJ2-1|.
CSALGRNEQFF
TGCAGCGCCCTCGGGCGAAATGAGCAGTTCTTC
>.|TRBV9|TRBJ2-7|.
CASSVVEGVEQYF
TGTGCCAGCAGCGTAGTTGAGGGGGTCGAGCAGTACTTC
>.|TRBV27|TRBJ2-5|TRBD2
CASSAYSGSETQYF
TGTGCCAGCAGTGCCTATAGCGGGTCGGAGACCCAGTACTTC
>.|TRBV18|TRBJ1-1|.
CASSPGSGTKNTEAFF
TGTGCCAGCTCACCCGGGTCCGGAACGAAGAACACTGAAGCTTTCTTT
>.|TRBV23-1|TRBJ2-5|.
CASSLGWGRPTHQETQYF
TGCGCCAGCAGTCTCGGTTGGGGGAGGCCCACTCACCAAGAGACCCAGTACTTC
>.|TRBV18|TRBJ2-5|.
CASSPLGTLRRSETQYF
TGTGCCAGCTCACCTCTCGGGACTCTAAGACGGAGTGAGACCCAGTACTTC
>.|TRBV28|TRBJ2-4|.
CASSFPAASQNIQYF
TGTGCCAGCAGTTTCCCCGCAGCCAGCCAAAACATTCAGTACTTC
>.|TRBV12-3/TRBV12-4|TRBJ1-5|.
CASRAGGSHQPQHF
TGTGCCAGCCGGGCGGGGGGCTCCCATCAGCCCCAGCATTTT
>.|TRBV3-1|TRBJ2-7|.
CASSPRGRVDEQYF
TGTGCCAGCAGCCCCCGGGGGCGGGTCGACGAGCAGTACTTC
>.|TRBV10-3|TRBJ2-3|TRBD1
CAISTGEISDTQYF
TGTGCCATCTCGACAGGGGAGATCTCAGATACGCAGTATTTT
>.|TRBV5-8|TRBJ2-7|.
CASSLTPEQYF
TGTGCCAGCAGCTTGACCCCGGAGCAGTACTTC
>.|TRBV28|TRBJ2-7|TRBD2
CASSTSGNYEQYF
TGTGCCAGCAGTACTAGCGGAAACTACGAGCAGTACTTC
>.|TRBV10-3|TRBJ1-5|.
CAIRGGQPQHF
TGTGCCATCAGGGGGGGACAGCCCCAGCATTTT
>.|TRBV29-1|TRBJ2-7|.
CSALTGTPYEQYF
TGCAGCGCCTTGACCGGGACACCGTACGAGCAGTACTTC
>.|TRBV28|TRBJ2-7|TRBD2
CASSPVAGGPYEQYF
TGTGCCAGCAGTCCTGTAGCGGGAGGGCCCTACGAGCAGTACTTC
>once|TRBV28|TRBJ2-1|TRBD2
CASRIGLALGNKQFF
TGTGCCAGCAGAATCGGACTAGCACTCGGCAATAAGCAGTTCTTC
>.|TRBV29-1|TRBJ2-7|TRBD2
CSVGGGLSYEQYF
TGCAGCGTTGGCGGGGGGCTATCTTACGAGCAGTACTTC
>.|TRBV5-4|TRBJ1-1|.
CASRTEIRADEAFF
TGTGCCAGCAGGACGGAGATCAGAGCCGATGAAGCTTTCTTT
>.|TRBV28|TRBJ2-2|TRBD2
CASSLLAGYTGELFF
TGTGCCAGCAGTTTACTAGCGGGATACACCGGGGAGCTGTTTTTT
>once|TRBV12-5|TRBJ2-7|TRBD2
CASGLVSGGRVYEQYF
TGTGCTAGTGGTTTGGTATCGGGAGGGAGGGTGTACGAGCAGTACTTC
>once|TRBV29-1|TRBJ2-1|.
CSVEGRALAGPTYNEQFF
TGCAGCGTTGAGGGCAGGGCCCTGGCGGGCCCGACCTACAATGAGCAGTTCTTC
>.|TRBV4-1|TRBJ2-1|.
CASSQTVREQFF
TGCGCCAGCAGCCAAACTGTCCGGGAGCAGTTCTTC